Each of the 5 T cell receptor beta chains below was sequenced from the same sample in a study of T cell responses to AZD1222 COVID-19 vaccine. The method was immunoSEQ multiplex PCR; TCRdb's version includes in-frame clones alone and lacks a portion of them. This table holds about 84,000 clones, 70% to 90% found once. Sequencing was performed on peripheral blood, taken 28 days after the second AZD1222 dose. The source is an adult who received the AZD1222 COVID-19 vaccine.

The chain couples TRBV7-2 to TRBJ2-1; TRBD2 aligns across 12 bases. Germline V gene lookup returns CDR1 SGHTA and CDR2 FQGNSA. CDR3 length: 14 amino acids. The J segment lost 9 bases and the V segment lost 6 bases, leaving 6 bases of the junction unmatched. CDR3: CASSTSGGTSEQFF. The CDR3 DNA is TGTGCCAGCAGTACTAGCGGGGGGACTAGTGAGCAGTTCTTC.

J is TRBJ1-2 and V is TRBV4-2, with D tentatively TRBD1 (6 bases). V shed 0 bases and J shed 4 bases, with 6 bases lying between them. CDR3 length: 13 amino acids. The germline CDR1 and CDR2 sequences are LGHNA and YNFKEQ. The CDR3 reads CASSQETGYGYTF. The CDR3 DNA sequence: TGTGCCAGCAGCCAAGAGACAGGCTATGGCTACACCTTC.

This clone has only one observation. This chain uses TRBV4-3 with TRBJ1-2; a possible D gene is TRBD1 (5 bases). The CDR3 has 16 amino acids. Trimming stripped 0 bases from V and 2 bases from J, with 13 bases between. Germline CDR1 LGHNA, CDR2 YSLEER. CDR3 residues: CASSQEARERNYGYTF. The CDR3 nucleotides read TGCGCCAGCAGCCAAGAGGCCAGGGAGCGGAACTATGGCTACACCTTC.

The chain combines TRBV4-3 with TRBJ1-1; a weak D match, TRBD1 (5 bases). V dropped 1 base and J dropped 5 bases, with 11 bases sitting between them. Germline V gene sequence: CDR1 LGHNA, CDR2 YSLEER. This CDR3 has 14 residues. CDR3 bases: TGCGCCAGCAGCCAAGGGCCGGGGCGAACTGAAGCTTTCTTT. Translation: CASSQGPGRTEAFF.

In its sample, this clone was seen a few times. J is TRBJ1-5 and V is TRBV4-1; D uncertain. Germline V CDR1 and CDR2: MGHRA, YSYEKL. CDR3 length: 13 residues. The V end lost 0 bases, the J end lost 6 bases, and 6 bases lay between the germline ends. CDR3 in amino acids: CASSQDRGQPQHF. Written as DNA, the CDR3 is TGCGCCAGCAGCCAAGATCGAGGTCAGCCCCAGCATTTT.